Presented here are 14 T cell receptor beta chains from one specimen sequenced in a study of T cell responses to AZD1222 COVID-19 vaccine. Assay used: immunoSEQ multiplex PCR; TCRdb lists only in-frame clones, some missing. The data contain roughly 120,000 clones, approximately 86% of them singletons. This sample comprised peripheral blood, obtained on day 0 of AZD1222 vaccination. Receptors were obtained from an adult in good health.

The genes are TRBV7-9 and TRBJ1-2, with D possibly matching TRBD1 (5 bases). The CDR3 runs to 13 residues. Germline V CDR1 and CDR2: SEHNR, FQNEAQ (reference sequence). Trimming pared 8 bases from V and 4 bases from J, leaving 14 bases between. The chain's CDR3 is CASVSGLPYGYTF. CDR3 nucleotide sequence: TGTGCCAGCGTCTCGGGACTCCCCTATGGCTACACCTTC.

This rearrangement joins TRBV14 to TRBJ1-6; D is perhaps TRBD1 (6 bases). In germline, CDR1 is SGHDN, CDR2 FVKESK. V was shortened by 4 bases and J by 7 bases, with 14 bases between the two germline ends. The CDR3 extends over 15 amino acids. CDR3 residues: CASSLGGRVNSPLHF. The CDR3 DNA reads TGTGCCAGCAGCCTCGGGGGGCGGGTGAATTCACCCCTCCACTTT.

The CDR3, as DNA: TGTGCCAGCAGTACCATAGCCGAGGGAGGTAACTATGGCTACACCTTC. Residues: CASSTIAEGGNYGYTF. V and J are TRBV28 and TRBJ1-2, with unresolved D. Germline loops: CDR1 MDHEN, CDR2 SYDVKM. CDR3 length: 16 amino acids. Trimming removed 5 bases from V and 1 base from J, with 17 bases in between.

This clone occurred a few times. V usage is TRBV6-5 and J usage is TRBJ1-3; D call uncertain. Germline CDR1 and CDR2: MNHEY and SVGAGI. This CDR3 spans 13 amino acids. V was pared by 6 bases and J by 2 bases, with 8 bases between. The CDR3: CASSYSAGNTIYF. CDR3 bases: TGTGCCAGCAGCTATTCAGCTGGAAACACCATATATTTT.

The V call is TRBV3-1 (or the pseudogene TRBV3-2), the J call TRBJ1-6, with D possibly TRBD1 on 6 matching bases. The V gene's germline CDR1 is LGHDT and CDR2 YNNKEL (reference sequence). This CDR3 has 13 residues. Trimming left V 0 bases short and J 13 bases short, with 10 bases between. In DNA form, the CDR3 reads TGTGCCAGCAGCCAAGACAGGGGATTGCCCCTCCACTTT. Translating it yields CASSQDRGLPLHF.

The rearrangement joins TRBV12-3 or TRBV12-4 to TRBJ2-1, with 8 nucleotides matching TRBD1. With V trimmed by 5 bases and J by 6 bases, 3 bases remained unmatched. The CDR3 has 13 amino acids. CDR3 protein: CASSIGQGNEQFF. The CDR3 DNA reads as TGTGCCAGCAGTATAGGACAGGGCAATGAGCAGTTCTTC.

The J gene is TRBJ2-2, the V gene TRBV5-6; 9 bases are a match to TRBD2. After removal of 0 bases from V and 5 bases from J, the junction contained 5 bases not matched to a gene. Germline CDR1 SGHDT, CDR2 YYEEEE. The CDR3 has 16 amino acids. The CDR3 bases are TGTGCCAGCAGCTTGGGGCTAGCGGGGCCGACCGGGGAGCTGTTTTTT. It specifies CASSLGLAGPTGELFF.

V gene TRBV6-5 combines with J gene TRBJ1-1; 10 positions match TRBD1. The CDR3 has 14 residues. Germline loops: CDR1 MNHEY, CDR2 SVGAGI. After removal of 5 bases from V and 4 bases from J, the junction contained 4 bases not matched to a gene. This chain's CDR3 is CASSRQGASTEAFF. The CDR3 nucleotides read TGTGCCAGCAGTAGACAGGGGGCTAGCACTGAAGCTTTCTTT.

J is TRBJ2-3 and V is TRBV23-1; 8 positions match TRBD1. TRBV23-1 is known as an ORF, though its function is uncertain. J gave up 0 bases and V 4 bases, and 9 bases lay outside the gene matches. The CDR3 sequence is 17 residues long. This CDR3 reads CASSRAGGAGSTDTQYF. The CDR3 DNA reads TGCGCCAGCAGTCGGGCAGGGGGCGCTGGTAGCACAGATACGCAGTATTTT.

The rearrangement links TRBV28 to TRBJ2-7; TRBD1 matches 9 bases. This CDR3 contains 15 residues. J gave up 2 bases and V 5 bases, and 7 bases lay outside the gene matches. The germline V gene has CDR1 MDHEN and CDR2 SYDVKM. The CDR3 DNA reads TGTGCCAGCAGTCCGGACAGGGGCTCCCCCTACGAGCAGTACTTC. Protein product: CASSPDRGSPYEQYF. The full variable domain, in which reference TRBV28 and TRBJ2-7 provide the parts outside the CDR3, is DVKVTQSSRYLVKRTGEKVFLECVQDMDHENMFWYRQDPGLGLRLIYFSYDVKMKEKGDIPEGYSVSREKKERFSLILESASTNQTSMYLCASSPDRGSPYEQYFGPGTRLTVT.

The V and J genes are TRBV3-1 (or the pseudogene TRBV3-2) and TRBJ1-2; the D gene is possibly TRBD1 (6 bases). V lost 5 bases and J lost 4, with 23 bases in between. Germline V gene lookup returns CDR1 LGHDT and CDR2 YNNKEL (reference sequence). The CDR3 length is 17 residues. The CDR3 spells CASSEWGADVGAYGYTF. CDR3 nucleotide sequence: TGTGCCAGCAGCGAGTGGGGGGCCGACGTCGGGGCCTATGGCTACACCTTC.

The chain employs TRBV11-2 and TRBJ1-2; no clear D gene. The CDR3 is 13 residues long. Trimming took off 5 bases at V and 6 bases at J, with 13 bases between the two ends. Germline CDR1 and CDR2: SGHAT and FQNNGV. CDR3 loop: CASSQNARHGYTF. The CDR3 DNA reads as TGTGCCAGCAGCCAGAATGCGCGCCATGGCTACACCTTC.

V is TRBV12-5 and J is TRBJ2-7; the match to TRBD1 covers 9 bases. The germline gives CDR1 LGHNT, CDR2 FRNRAP. There are 15 residues in the CDR3. Unmatched junction bases numbered 3, after V lost 2 bases and J lost 1 base. CDR3 sequence reads: CASGLRDRVSYEQYF. CDR3 nucleotide sequence: TGTGCTAGTGGTTTGCGGGACAGGGTTTCCTACGAGCAGTACTTC.

This chain links TRBV6-6 with TRBJ2-1; D perhaps matches TRBD2 (6 bases). CDR1 is MNHNY and CDR2 is SVGAGI in the germline V gene (reference sequence). The length of the CDR3 is 16 residues. The V gene lost 2 bases and the J gene lost 0 bases, with 11 bases spanning the gap. The CDR3 spells CASSYGPGSSYNEQFF. CDR3 nucleotides: TGTGCCAGCAGTTACGGTCCCGGGAGCTCCTACAATGAGCAGTTCTTC.